The 7 T cell receptor beta chains below all came from one sample that was sequenced in a study of glioma-infiltrating T cells after dendritic cell vaccination. Time point reported: after dendritic cell vaccination, including at tumor progression/relapse. The protocol was immunoSEQ multiplex PCR, while the TCRdb copy is restricted to in-frame clones and leaves out a portion. The table records 91,000 or so clones, 80% of them present only once. The sequencing used blood, collected after dendritic cell vaccination. The source of these receptors is a human donor with glioblastoma.

The chain joins TRBV29-1 to TRBJ2-3, with a tentative D call TRBD1 (5 bases). The germline V and J ends were trimmed by 4 bases and 2 bases, with 13 bases remaining between them. The germline V gene encodes CDR1 SQVTM and CDR2 ANQGSEA. The CDR3 has 14 amino acids. Written as DNA, the CDR3 is TGCAGCGTTGCGCAGGGTCTTTTCACAGATACGCAGTATTTT. Its protein is CSVAQGLFTDTQYF.

This chain connects TRBV9 to TRBJ1-2; TRBD1 agrees at 7 bases. The V gene end was trimmed by 5 bases and the J gene end by 2 bases; junction bases not matched to a gene: 12. Looked up from germline, CDR1 is SGDLS and CDR2 is YYNGEE. The CDR3 is made up of 16 amino acids. In DNA, the CDR3 is TGTGCCAGCAGTGTACCAGCCTCGGGACAGAACTATGGCTACACCTTC. This sequence encodes CASSVPASGQNYGYTF.

This clone occurred once. The rearrangement joins TRBV7-6 to TRBJ2-6; a possible D gene is TRBD1 (6 bases). V gave up 1 base and J gave up 2 bases, with 6 bases separating them. The CDR3 sequence is 15 residues long. CDR1 is SGHVS and CDR2 is FNYEAQ in the germline V gene. CDR3 residues: CASSLGQAGANVLTF. Here the CDR3 DNA reads TGTGCCAGCAGCTTAGGACAGGCTGGGGCCAACGTCCTGACTTTC.

The V call is TRBV6-5, the J call TRBJ2-1; TRBD2 matches 15 bases. The V gene end was trimmed by 7 bases and the J gene end by 9 bases; junction bases not matched to a gene: 7. The germline V gene encodes CDR1 MNHEY and CDR2 SVGAGI. CDR3 length: 15 residues. The CDR3 nucleotides read TGTGCCAGCACCTACGGGACTAGCGGGGGGTTTGAGCAGTTCTTC. This codes for CASTYGTSGGFEQFF.

This clone was seen a single time. The genes are TRBV4-2 and TRBJ1-6; the match to TRBD1 covers 7 bases. The CDR3 is made up of 13 amino acids. With V trimmed by 4 bases and J by 10 bases, 4 bases remained unmatched. The V gene's germline CDR1 is LGHNA and CDR2 YNFKEQ. CDR3 nucleotides: TGTGCCAGCAGCCTAAACAGGGGATCACCCCTCCACTTT. This codes for CASSLNRGSPLHF.

The V gene is TRBV9, the J gene TRBJ2-3, with TRBD2 matching over 10 bases. This CDR3 has 14 residues. Germline V CDR1 and CDR2: SGDLS, YYNGEE. The V and J ends lost 2 bases and 3 bases, in that order; junction bases with no gene match: 0. CDR3 loop: CASSVGLATDTQYF. Written as DNA, the CDR3 is TGTGCCAGCAGCGTGGGACTAGCGACAGATACGCAGTATTTT.

The chain combines TRBV5-1 with TRBJ2-7; weak D call: TRBD1 (7 bases). V was pared by 0 bases and J by 3 bases, with 16 bases between. CDR1 and CDR2 (germline): SGHRS, YFSETQ. The CDR3 consists of 16 residues. The CDR3 nucleotides read TGCGCCAGCAGCTTGGGGGGGGTGGACAGGTACTACGAGCAGTACTTC. It codes for CASSLGGVDRYYEQYF.